This T cell receptor (beta chain) was captured in a study of blood T cell repertoires in COVID-19. Across the whole study: There were acute and convalescent COVID-19 samples, and they came from the United States, Italy and Spain. Sources were T cells, B-cell-depleted T cells, or PBMCs; the material itself was cDNA or gDNA.

This clone was detected once. As handled by the study authors: Reference gene primer amplification in the assay estimated nucleated cell counts. TCRdb's copy holds only in-frame clones and misses some; the assay was immunoSEQ multiplex PCR. The V and J calls and clone size were taken over from that table, and D and trimming were inferred from the DNA. The table has 150,000 to 200,000 clones, 90% seen once; the top ten hold 18%. The clonotype was recovered from a man aged 55-75 years with active or convalescent COVID-19. Sequencing was done on a sample of peripheral blood.

This CDR3 reads CASSLGASGTYEQYF. CDR3 sequence (DNA): TGCGCCAGCAGCTTGGGAGCTAGCGGTACCTACGAGCAGTACTTC. This chain joins TRBV5-1 and TRBJ2-7; TRBD2 matches 7 bases. The CDR3 covers 15 residues. V lost 0 bases and J lost 2; bases outside the gene matches: 5. In germline, CDR1 is SGHRS, CDR2 YFSETQ.